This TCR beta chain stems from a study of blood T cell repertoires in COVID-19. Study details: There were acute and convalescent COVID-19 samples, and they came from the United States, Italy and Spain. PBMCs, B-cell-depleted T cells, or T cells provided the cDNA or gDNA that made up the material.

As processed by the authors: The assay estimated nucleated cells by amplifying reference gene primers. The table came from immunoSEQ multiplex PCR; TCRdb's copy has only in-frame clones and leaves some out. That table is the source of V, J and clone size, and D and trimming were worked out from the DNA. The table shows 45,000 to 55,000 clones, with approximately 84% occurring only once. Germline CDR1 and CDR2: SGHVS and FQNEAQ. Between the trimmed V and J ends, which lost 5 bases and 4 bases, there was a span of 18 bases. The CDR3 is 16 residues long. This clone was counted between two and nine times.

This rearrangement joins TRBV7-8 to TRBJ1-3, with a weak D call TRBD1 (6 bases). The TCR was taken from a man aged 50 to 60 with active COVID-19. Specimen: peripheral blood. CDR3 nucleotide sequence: TGTGCCAGCAGCCCTTTAGGGGGGGCCTTGGGAAACACCATATATTTT. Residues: CASSPLGGALGNTIYF.